This T cell receptor (beta chain) was observed in a study of shared clonotypes between healthy human individuals. CD45RO-negative CD8 cells positively selected for CCR7 made up the naive population, which excluded terminally differentiated effector memory CD45RA+ cells. TCRdb's copy holds only in-frame clones and misses some; the assay was immunoSEQ multiplex PCR. Among about 2 million clones, just under 95% were seen once, and the ten largest hold approximately 1.2%. This CDR3 is built from 16 residues. Per germline, CDR1 MGHRA and CDR2 YSYEKL. V trimming: 2 bases; J trimming: 4 bases; junction bases outside the gene matches: 8.

This receptor was identified in a man aged 18-30 years in good health. Specimen: naive CD8+ T cells sorted from blood. The rearrangement uses TRBV4-1 and TRBJ1-2; 9 bases line up with TRBD1. The CDR3 sequence is CASSQQQGALGYGYTF. The CDR3 DNA reads TGCGCCAGCAGCCAACAACAGGGGGCGCTTGGCTATGGCTACACCTTC.